This TCR beta chain derives from a study of blood T cells in healthy people across ages. This clonotype was recorded once. Next came a second PCR, run for 7 to 11 cycles, which used a sample-barcoded 5' primer along with a J-beta primer mix. One entry per CDR3 protein results from TCRdb running MiXCR on the 5' RACE reads. The sample lists hundreds of thousands of distinct CDR3 sequences, under 30% occurring once. Source material: blood. The TCR was taken from a woman aged 80 or over in good health.

The CDR3 here is CASKSWRTGGNQPQHF. Written as DNA, the CDR3 is TGTGCCAGTAAATCTTGGAGAACAGGGGGGAATCAGCCCCAGCATTTT. The V call is TRBV19, the J call TRBJ1-5, with 8 nucleotides matching TRBD1. The CDR3 loop spans 16 amino acids. The V gene's germline CDR1 is LNHDA and CDR2 SQIVND (reference sequence). V lost 7 bases and J lost 4; bases outside the gene matches: 12.